What follows are 8 T cell receptor beta chains derived from one specimen sequenced in a study of blood T cells in healthy people across ages. It was with a sample-barcoded 5' primer and a J-beta primer mix that a second PCR of roughly 7 to 12 cycles was run. TCRdb fed the 5' RACE reads into MiXCR, producing one record per CDR3 protein. In the table there are roughly 800,000 distinct CDR3 sequences, over 45% of which are singletons. The sequenced sample was blood. The receptors come from a man younger than 45 in good health.

This clonotype was detected ten times or more. This sequence joins TRBV7-8 and TRBJ1-1; tentative D call: TRBD1 (5 bases). V gave up 7 bases and J gave up 10 bases, with 19 bases separating them. The CDR3 runs 13 residues. Germline CDR1 and CDR2: SGHVS and FQNEAQ. The DNA of the CDR3 is TGTGCCAGCACTCCCCTATACGGGACGGGAGCTTTCTTT. Encoded protein: CASTPLYGTGAFF.

V usage is TRBV20-1 and J usage is TRBJ2-5, with D perhaps TRBD2 (5 bases). The V gene's germline CDR1 is DFQATT and CDR2 SNEGSKA (reference sequence). The CDR3 covers 13 residues. Trimming took 1 base from V and 12 from J, leaving 18 bases between them. The CDR3 DNA sequence: TGCAGTGCTAGAGCCCGGGGTAGTACTGGGGAGTACTTC. Residues: CSARARGSTGEYF.

This sequence joins TRBV7-2 and TRBJ2-5, with D uncertain. Germline V CDR1 and CDR2: SGHTA, FQGNSA. The CDR3 covers 14 residues. With 5 bases removed from V and 3 bases from J, the gap between germline ends came to 13 bases. Here the CDR3 reads CASSPNNNKETQYF. In DNA form, the CDR3 reads TGTGCCAGCAGCCCCAACAACAATAAAGAGACCCAGTACTTC.

This clonotype was counted ten times or more. The chain combines TRBV7-9 with TRBJ2-2, with TRBD2 identical over 9 bases. CDR3 length equals 15 residues. Trimming removed 5 bases from V and 2 bases from J; junction bases left unmatched: 3. CDR1 is SEHNR and CDR2 is FQNEAQ in the germline V gene (reference sequence). The CDR3 spells CASSRLAVNTGELFF. In DNA form, the CDR3 reads TGTGCCAGCAGCCGACTAGCGGTTAACACCGGGGAGCTGTTTTTT.

V and J are TRBV20-1 and TRBJ2-1, with TRBD2 identical over 8 bases. This CDR3 is built from 17 residues. J was trimmed by 6 bases and V by 0 bases; bases with no gene match: 13. The germline V gene has CDR1 DFQATT and CDR2 SNEGSKA (reference sequence). CDR3 loop: CSARDQNGRANRNEQFF. The CDR3 DNA follows: TGCAGTGCTAGAGACCAAAACGGGAGGGCAAATCGCAATGAGCAGTTCTTC.

This clonotype came up a few times. The chain uses TRBV27 and TRBJ2-7; D is ambiguous. The CDR3 sequence is 12 residues long. Trimming stripped 1 base from V and 6 bases from J, with 7 bases between. CDR1 and CDR2 (germline): MNHEY, SMNVEV (reference sequence). Here the CDR3 DNA reads TGTGCCAGCAGTTTATTCACCGGCGAGCAGTACTTC. This encodes CASSLFTGEQYF.

The rearrangement links TRBV20-1 to TRBJ2-5, with D perhaps TRBD2 (6 bases). The V and J ends lost 6 bases and 4 bases respectively, with 15 bases between them. Germline assignment: CDR1 DFQATT and CDR2 SNEGSKA (reference sequence). This CDR3 comprises 13 residues. DNA for the CDR3: TGCAGTGCAGTCAGGGAGGCGCGAGAGACCCAGTACTTC. Protein sequence: CSAVREARETQYF.

This clonotype turned up a few times. This sequence joins TRBV20-1 and TRBJ2-7; 9 bases match TRBD2. TRBJ2-4 explains the end of the DNA better; the J call may be wrong. The CDR3 sequence is 13 residues long. Per the germline V gene, CDR1 is DFQATT and CDR2 is SNEGSKA (reference sequence). The CDR3 sequence is CSAASGRRNIQYF. The DNA for the CDR3 is TGCAGTGCTGCCAGCGGGAGGAGGAACATTCAGTACTTC.